A selection of T cell receptor beta chains follows, all from one sample in a study of graft-versus-host responses after intestinal transplantation. The assay was immunoSEQ multiplex PCR, and TCRdb's table has in-frame clones only and misses some. The sample records about 9,800 clones, about 90% being singletons. Source: PBMCs, taken just over 42 days after intestinal transplant. Receptors were obtained from a human patient who received an intestinal transplant, so some T cells may come from the graft donor. Each CDR3 is given with its conserved first and last residue. A D gene is named only where the DNA matches it firmly. The size entry is marked missing in some rows and otherwise reads once, few, many or a size class.

v_gene	abundance	d_gene	j_gene	CDR3nt	CDR3aa
TRBV27	-	TRBD2	TRBJ2-7	TGTGCCAGCAAATTTTCGGGGAGGGCCCCGTTAGAGCAGTACTTC	CASKFSGRAPLEQYF
TRBV7-6	-	TRBD2	TRBJ2-3	TGTGCCGGCAGCCCAAGAACTAGCGGTGGCACAGATACGCAGTATTTT	CAGSPRTSGGTDTQYF
TRBV27	-	TRBD2	TRBJ2-1	TGTGCCAGCACGACTAGCGGCTACAATGAGCAGTTCTTC	CASTTSGYNEQFF
TRBV29-1	-	-	TRBJ2-2	TGCAGCGTTGAAGAGAGGGGGGGCCGGCCCGGGGAGCTGTTTTTT	CSVEERGGRPGELFF
TRBV4-1	-	-	TRBJ2-3	TGCGCCAGCAGCCAAGATGTCGTTAGCACAGATACGCAGTATTTT	CASSQDVVSTDTQYF
TRBV12-5	-	-	TRBJ2-1	TGTGCTAGTGGTGGACCACCGGGAGCTTGGGATGAGCAGTTCTTC	CASGGPPGAWDEQFF
TRBV13	-	TRBD1	TRBJ2-3	TGTGCCAGCAGCTTAGGCCTCGGACAGGACATGATGGATACGCAGTATTTT	CASSLGLGQDMMDTQYF
TRBV5-5	-	-	TRBJ1-6	TGTGCCAGCATCAGGGAGTTCTCCTATAATTCACCCCTCCACTTT	CASIREFSYNSPLHF
TRBV28	once	TRBD1	TRBJ2-3	TGTGCCAGCCTTGACAGGGGGAGGACAGATACGCAGTATTTT	CASLDRGRTDTQYF
TRBV7-6	-	-	TRBJ1-4	TGTGCCAGCAGCTCTTGGGGGGATGAAAAACTGTTTTTT	CASSSWGDEKLFF
TRBV4-1	-	TRBD2	TRBJ2-2	TGCGCCAGCAGCCCGGGACTAGCGAACACCGGGGAGCTGTTTTTT	CASSPGLANTGELFF
TRBV19	-	-	TRBJ1-2	TGTGCCAGTAGTATCCTCGCCCAACCACCCGGCTATGGCTACACCTTC	CASSILAQPPGYGYTF
TRBV29-1	-	TRBD2	TRBJ2-5	TGCAGCGCCGTCGCGGGAGGGGAGACCCAGTACTTC	CSAVAGGETQYF
TRBV6-6	-	-	TRBJ1-5	TGTGCCAGCAGTTACAGGGGCAATCAGCCCCAGCATTTT	CASSYRGNQPQHF
TRBV14	-	TRBD1	TRBJ2-7	TGTGCCAGCAGCCAAGGTCCATTGACAGGGGGGTCCTACGAGCAGTACTTC	CASSQGPLTGGSYEQYF
TRBV28	-	TRBD2	TRBJ2-1	TGTGCCAGCAGTGGCGCTAACCAGGACCCCTGGCGGGAGAATGATGAGCAGTTCTTC	CASSGANQDPWRENDEQFF
TRBV4-2	-	-	TRBJ2-1	TGTGCCAGCAGCCTCCCCTTCTTTCCGGCAGGGGCATACAATGAGCAGTTCTTC	CASSLPFFPAGAYNEQFF
TRBV19	-	-	TRBJ2-5	TGTGCCAGTAGCCAGACCGGGACACCCCAAGAGACCCAGTACTTC	CASSQTGTPQETQYF
TRBV27	-	TRBD1	TRBJ1-5	TGTGCCAGCAGTTTAGGACAGGGGAATCAGCCCCAGCATTTT	CASSLGQGNQPQHF
TRBV6-1	-	-	TRBJ2-7	TGTGCCAGCAAGGGAGGGGGCTCCTACGAGCAGTACTTC	CASKGGGSYEQYF